A selection of T cell receptor beta chains follows, all from one sample in a study of blood T cells in healthy people across ages. TCRdb reprocessed the 5' RACE reads via MiXCR and lists one record per CDR3 protein. The table shows about 1.8 million distinct CDR3 sequences, with roughly 49% occurring only once. Source material: blood. The receptors come from a woman between 35 and 50 years old in good health. Each CDR3 is given with its conserved first and last residue. The D gene is left open where the match is weak. For some rows the clone size is stated as once, few or many, or as a class when expanded; others skip it.

v_gene	j_gene	abundance	d_gene	CDR3nt	CDR3aa
TRBV4-3	TRBJ1-4	NA	NA	TGCGCCAGCAGCCAAGACGGGCGAACCCCTAATGAAAAACTGTTTTTT	CASSQDGRTPNEKLFF
TRBV7-2	TRBJ1-5	NA	TRBD1	TGTGCCAGCAGCTCAAGCACCGGACAGGGCAATCAGCCCCAGCATTTT	CASSSSTGQGNQPQHF
TRBV5-1	TRBJ2-1	once	NA	TGCGCCAGCAGCGCCGCGGGGACTCATTCCTACAATGAGCAGCTCTTC	CASSAAGTHSYNEQLF
TRBV5-1	TRBJ2-2	NA	NA	TGCGCCAGCAGCTCATTTCAGGGGAGAACCGGGGAGCTGTTTTTT	CASSSFQGRTGELFF
TRBV12-3/TRBV12-4	TRBJ1-6	NA	NA	TGTGCCAGCAGTCTACAGGGTAGTAGTAATTCACCCCTCCACTTT	CASSLQGSSNSPLHF
TRBV4-3	TRBJ2-7	few	NA	TGCGCCAGCAGCCAAGATGGCGAGAGGGGGGAAAGCTCCTACGAGCAGTACTTC	CASSQDGERGESSYEQYF
TRBV27	TRBJ2-1	many	TRBD1	TGTGCCAGCCGCGGGACAGGGGGAAATGAGCAGTTCTTC	CASRGTGGNEQFF
TRBV29-1	TRBJ2-5	NA	NA	TGCAGCGTCGCGACACAAGAGACCCAGTACTTC	CSVATQETQYF
TRBV9	TRBJ2-1	NA	NA	TGTGCCAGCAGCGTAGCCCAGACAGGTTACAATGAGCAGTTCTTC	CASSVAQTGYNEQFF
TRBV15	TRBJ2-5	NA	NA	TGTGCCACCAGCAGAGATATTTGGGGGGAGAACAGGGTAGCGGAGACCCAGTACTTC	CATSRDIWGENRVAETQYF
TRBV6-2/TRBV6-3	TRBJ2-7	NA	TRBD1	TGTGCCAGCAGTCGCCTCAGTCAAACCGACAGGGGGGCCTACGAGCAGTACTTC	CASSRLSQTDRGAYEQYF
TRBV4-2	TRBJ2-7	NA	NA	TGTGCCAGCAGCCAAGCGGCTAGCAGCTCCTACGAGCAGTACTTC	CASSQAASSSYEQYF
TRBV20-1	TRBJ1-6	NA	NA	TGCAGTGCTAGAGAGGGCAGCTACCAAAATTCACCCCTCCACTTT	CSAREGSYQNSPLHF
TRBV11-2	TRBJ2-1	NA	TRBD1	TGTGCCAGCAGCCAGACAGGGGCAAATGAGCAGTTCTTC	CASSQTGANEQFF
TRBV6-1	TRBJ1-1	NA	NA	TGTGCCAGCAAGGAGGGTCAGATGGGGAACACTGAAGCTTTCTTT	CASKEGQMGNTEAFF
TRBV9	TRBJ2-3	NA	NA	TGTGCCAGCAGCGTAGAATTGCGGTACACAGATACGCAGTATTTT	CASSVELRYTDTQYF
TRBV7-9	TRBJ2-7	once	TRBD1	TGTGCCAGCAGCTCGGTGACAGGGGATTCCTACGAGCAGTACTTC	CASSSVTGDSYEQYF
TRBV7-9	TRBJ2-1	NA	NA	TGTGCCAGCAGCCCCGGAGAATCCTACAATGAGCAGTTCTTC	CASSPGESYNEQFF
TRBV6-5	TRBJ2-5	NA	TRBD2	TGTGCCAGCAGGGCTACTAGCGGAATTTATGAGCAGTACTTC	CASRATSGIYEQYF
TRBV28	TRBJ2-5	NA	TRBD1	TGTGCCAGCAACCGCGCACAGGGGAGCGTGACCCAGTACTTC	CASNRAQGSVTQYF
TRBV12-3/TRBV12-4	TRBJ2-3	NA	TRBD2	TGTGCCAGCAGTTTGCGGCTAGCGGAAATCACAGATACGCAGTATTTT	CASSLRLAEITDTQYF
TRBV28	TRBJ2-7	few	TRBD1	TGTGCCAGCAGTTCCCCCGACAGGGGTAACGAGCAGTACTTC	CASSSPDRGNEQYF
TRBV7-9	TRBJ2-5	NA	NA	TGTGCCAGCAGCTTCGGGTCAGGGTCGGGCAATGAGCAGTACTTC	CASSFGSGSGNEQYF
TRBV6-5	TRBJ2-3	NA	NA	TGTGCCAGCAGCGCCGACGGGGGGCCCACAGATACGCAGTATTTT	CASSADGGPTDTQYF
TRBV28	TRBJ2-7	few	TRBD1	TGTGCCAGCAGCCGTGCCGGGACAGGGACGTACGAGCAGTACTTC	CASSRAGTGTYEQYF
TRBV2	TRBJ2-3	NA	TRBD2	TGTGCCAGCAGTGATCTTCCTAGCGGGGGGGCCGATACGCAGTATTTT	CASSDLPSGGADTQYF
TRBV5-1	TRBJ2-3	few	TRBD2	TGCGCCAGCAGCTTATTAGGGAGGGTCCCAGATACGCAGTATTTT	CASSLLGRVPDTQYF
TRBV7-6	TRBJ2-1	NA	TRBD2	TGTGCCAGCAGCTACCTCCGAGCGGGGGGGCCCGGTGAGCAGTTCTTC	CASSYLRAGGPGEQFF
TRBV7-2	TRBJ2-3	few	TRBD2	TGTGCCAGCAGCTTAGAAGTGAGCGGGGGCTATACGCAGTATTTT	CASSLEVSGGYTQYF
TRBV19	TRBJ2-1	NA	TRBD1	TGTGCCAGTAATATAGGACAGGGAAGGTCTCGCGAGCAGTTCTTC	CASNIGQGRSREQFF